Listed here are 18 T cell receptor beta chains from one sample, sequenced in a study of T cell responses to AZD1222 COVID-19 vaccine. Generated by immunoSEQ multiplex PCR, the TCRdb table keeps only in-frame clones and is missing some. The table includes approximately 150,000 clones, 80% to 95% detected once. The sample in question was peripheral blood, obtained on day 0 of AZD1222 vaccination. The receptors here all came from an adult in good health.

This chain joins TRBV20-1 and TRBJ1-2; D might be TRBD1 (5 bases). The V gene lost 2 bases and the J gene lost 6 bases, with 7 bases spanning the gap. The length of the CDR3 is 11 residues. CDR1 is DFQATT, CDR2 SNEGSKA, per germline (reference sequence). The CDR3 DNA reads as TGCAGTGCTAGAAGGGGAAATGGCTACACCTTC. It codes for CSARRGNGYTF.

The gene calls are TRBV5-4 and TRBJ2-6; D might be TRBD2 (5 bases). CDR1 SGHNT and CDR2 YYREEE come from the germline V gene (reference sequence). V lost 4 bases and J lost 0, with 11 bases in between. This CDR3 is built from 16 residues. The CDR3 region has the DNA TGTGCCAGCAGCCGAGGAGGATTCTCTGGGGCCAACGTCCTGACTTTC. It yields the protein CASSRGGFSGANVLTF.

This chain links TRBV30 with TRBJ2-6, with D unresolved. V was trimmed by 0 bases and J by 4 bases, leaving 7 bases between them. Germline loops: CDR1 GTSNPN, CDR2 SVGIG (reference sequence). The CDR3 sequence is 14 residues long. CDR3 protein: CAWSVPGGANVLTF. For the CDR3, the DNA is TGTGCCTGGAGTGTACCGGGCGGGGCCAACGTCCTGACTTTC.

V is TRBV14 and J is TRBJ2-2, with D perhaps matching TRBD1 or TRBD2 (5 bases each). The V gene's germline CDR1 is SGHDN and CDR2 FVKESK. This CDR3 region has 14 residues. The V end was cut by 8 bases, the J end by 4 bases, with 14 bases between. In nucleotides, the CDR3 is TGTGCCAGCCGACGGGACGGATCCACCGGGGAGCTGTTTTTT. It codes for CASRRDGSTGELFF.

CDR3 residues: CASNTGGSEQFF. In DNA, the CDR3 is TGTGCCAGTAATACGGGAGGGAGCGAGCAGTTCTTC. This sequence joins TRBV19 and TRBJ2-1; 8 bases map to TRBD2. After removal of 7 bases from V and 10 bases from J, the junction contained 6 bases not matched to a gene. The V gene's germline CDR1 is LNHDA and CDR2 SQIVND (reference sequence). The CDR3 covers 12 residues.

This chain links TRBV6-1 with TRBJ2-3; D remains unclear. This CDR3 is 15 amino acids long. The V end was cut by 3 bases, the J end by 0 bases, with 10 bases between. The germline CDR1 and CDR2 sequences are MNHNS and SASEGT. DNA of the CDR3: TGTGCCAGCAGTGAGGGCGGATTAAGCACAGATACGCAGTATTTT. This gives the protein CASSEGGLSTDTQYF.

The CDR3 bases are TGTGCCAGCAGCTTGGGGGACACAGGCGTCCTTTACGAGCAGTACTTC. This translates into CASSLGDTGVLYEQYF. The chain joins TRBV5-4 to TRBJ2-7; weak D call: TRBD1 (6 bases). CDR1 and CDR2 (germline): SGHNT, YYREEE (reference sequence). This CDR3 is 16 amino acids long. V lost 0 bases and J lost 4, with 17 bases in between. The full variable domain, with the rest looked up from reference TRBV5-4 and TRBJ2-7, is ETGVTQSPTHLIKTRGQQVTLRCSSQSGHNTVSWYQQALGQGPQFIFQYYREEENGRGNFPPRFSGLQFPNYSSELNVNALELDDSALYLCASSLGDTGVLYEQYFGPGTRLTVT.

This clone was observed a single time. V usage is TRBV3-1 (or the pseudogene TRBV3-2) and J usage is TRBJ2-1; 10 bases are shared with TRBD2. The V gene's germline CDR1 is LGHDT and CDR2 YNNKEL (reference sequence). The V segment lost 1 base and the J segment 7 bases; nucleotides outside the gene matches: 7. This CDR3 is built from 16 residues. CDR3 loop: CASSQVRAGGSNEQFF. CDR3 nucleotides: TGTGCCAGCAGCCAAGTTCGAGCGGGAGGGTCGAATGAGCAGTTCTTC.

This chain uses TRBV10-3 with TRBJ1-2, with D tentatively TRBD1 (6 bases). Germline CDR1 reads ENHRY; CDR2 reads SYGVKD. This CDR3 has 16 amino acids. V was trimmed by 3 bases and J by 4 bases, leaving 18 bases between them. The CDR3 region is CAISDSGASEVYGYTF. The CDR3 DNA reads as TGTGCCATCAGTGATTCAGGGGCCTCAGAGGTCTATGGCTACACCTTC.

The J gene is TRBJ2-1, the V gene TRBV7-2; possibly TRBD1 or TRBD2 for D (5 bases each). Trimming took off 1 base at V and 8 bases at J, with 9 bases between the two ends. The CDR3 totals 13 residues. Germline CDR1 and CDR2: SGHTA and FQGNSA. CDR3 sequence reads: CASSLDSGHEQFF. The CDR3 region has the DNA TGTGCCAGCAGCTTAGATTCGGGGCATGAGCAGTTCTTC.

V usage is TRBV6-5 and J usage is TRBJ1-1; perhaps TRBD1 as D (6 bases). The CDR3 spans 15 residues. The germline V and J ends were trimmed by 2 bases and 4 bases, with 14 bases remaining between them. Germline CDR1 MNHEY, CDR2 SVGAGI. The CDR3 coding sequence is TGTGCCAGCAGTTACATCCCACAGGGACGCACTGAAGCTTTCTTT. Protein sequence: CASSYIPQGRTEAFF.

This clone has a single count. This chain uses TRBV7-6 with TRBJ1-5; tentative D call: TRBD1 (6 bases). The CDR3 consists of 17 residues. The V and J ends lost 1 base and 1 base respectively, with 14 bases between them. From germline, CDR1 is SGHVS and CDR2 FNYEAQ. CDR3 loop: CASSLEAARGSNQPQHF. Written as DNA, the CDR3 is TGTGCCAGCAGCTTAGAAGCGGCTAGGGGGAGCAATCAGCCCCAGCATTTT. Based on the CDR3 plus reference TRBV7-6 and TRBJ1-5, the full variable domain is GAGVSQSPRYKVTKRGQDVALRCDPISGHVSLYWYRQALGQGPEFLTYFNYEAQQDKSGLPNDRFSAERPEGSISTLTIQRTEQRDSAMYRCASSLEAARGSNQPQHFGDGTRLSIL.

The sample holds one count of this clone. The rearrangement joins TRBV15 to TRBJ1-4; D is perhaps TRBD1 (5 bases). Germline V gene sequence: CDR1 LNHNV, CDR2 YYDKDF (reference sequence). The V and J ends lost 6 bases and 2 bases respectively, with 13 bases between them. The CDR3 sequence is 15 residues long. In DNA, the CDR3 is TGTGCCACCAGGGGGGGGTTGAACACTAATGAAAAACTGTTTTTT. Translation gives CATRGGLNTNEKLFF.

This sequence joins TRBV20-1 and TRBJ2-7, with D unclear. Trimming stripped 5 bases from V and 3 bases from J, with 8 bases between. From germline, CDR1 is DFQATT and CDR2 SNEGSKA (reference sequence). The CDR3 covers 11 residues. In DNA, the CDR3 is TGCAGTGCTCGCCTATACTACGAGCAGTACTTC. Protein product: CSARLYYEQYF.

This chain uses TRBV9 with TRBJ1-4; 10 bases map to TRBD1. Germline V gives CDR1 SGDLS, CDR2 YYNGEE. This CDR3 is built from 18 residues. Trimming removed 5 bases from V and 1 base from J; junction bases left unmatched: 11. CDR3 coding DNA: TGTGCCAGCAGTCGAAGTGACAGGGGGCGCAAAACTAATGAAAAACTGTTTTTT. This encodes CASSRSDRGRKTNEKLFF.

Here the CDR3 reads CASSCLGLAGMCTDTQYF. The DNA for the CDR3 is TGTGCCAGCAGCTGCCTGGGGCTAGCGGGGATGTGCACAGATACGCAGTATTTT. The V call is TRBV11-2, the J call TRBJ2-3; the match to TRBD2 covers 9 bases. The CDR3 length is 18 residues. Germline trimming cut 4 bases from V and 1 base from J; bases unmatched to any gene: 12. Germline values: CDR1 SGHAT, CDR2 FQNNGV.

In this sample, this clone turned up once. The chain recombines TRBV2 with TRBJ1-1; TRBD1 might be the D (5 bases). The CDR3 sequence is 13 residues long. Germline V gives CDR1 SNHLY, CDR2 FYNNEI. V was clipped by 4 bases and J by 5 bases, with 11 bases between them. CDR3 protein: CASSVREGTEAFF. The CDR3 coding sequence is TGTGCCAGCAGTGTTAGGGAGGGGACTGAAGCTTTCTTT.

The rearrangement joins TRBV2 to TRBJ2-2; 8 positions agree with TRBD1. The CDR3 length is 15 residues. J gave up 5 bases and V 8 bases, and 10 bases lay outside the gene matches. Looked up from germline, CDR1 is SNHLY and CDR2 is FYNNEI. CDR3 loop: CASSPGQGATGELFF. In DNA form, the CDR3 reads TGTGCCAGCTCCCCGGGGCAGGGGGCGACCGGGGAGCTGTTTTTT.